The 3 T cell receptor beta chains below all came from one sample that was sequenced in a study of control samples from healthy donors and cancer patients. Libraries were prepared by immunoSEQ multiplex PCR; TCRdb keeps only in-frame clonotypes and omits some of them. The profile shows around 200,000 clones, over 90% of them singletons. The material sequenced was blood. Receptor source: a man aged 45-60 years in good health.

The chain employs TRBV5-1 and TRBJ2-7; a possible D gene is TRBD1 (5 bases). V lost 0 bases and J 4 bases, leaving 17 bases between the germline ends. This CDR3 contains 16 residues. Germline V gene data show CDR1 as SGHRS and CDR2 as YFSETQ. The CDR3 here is CASSLGQDKSGYEQYF. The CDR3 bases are TGCGCCAGCAGCTTGGGGCAGGACAAAAGTGGGTACGAGCAGTACTTC.

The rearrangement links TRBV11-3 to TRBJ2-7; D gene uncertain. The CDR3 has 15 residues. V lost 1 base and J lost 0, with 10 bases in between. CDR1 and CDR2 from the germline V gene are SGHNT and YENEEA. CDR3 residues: CASSLGTGSSYEQYF. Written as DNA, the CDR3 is TGTGCCAGCAGCTTAGGGACGGGTAGCTCCTACGAGCAGTACTTC.

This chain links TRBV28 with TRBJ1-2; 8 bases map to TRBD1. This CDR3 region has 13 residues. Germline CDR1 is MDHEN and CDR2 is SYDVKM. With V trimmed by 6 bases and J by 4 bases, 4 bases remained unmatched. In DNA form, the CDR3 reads TGTGCCAGCAGATCTGGGACAGGCTATGGCTACACCTTC. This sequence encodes CASRSGTGYGYTF.